This T cell receptor (beta chain) was captured in a study of T cells in localized non-small cell lung cancer. Study conclusions and caveats: There was higher T cell clonality in uninvolved adjacent lung than in tumor, and it was highest there. In adjacent lung appeared a median around 55 of the top 100 tumor clones. A raised T cell density in blood coincided with lengthier overall survival. Since sequencing was restricted to only one region of the tumor, intratumor heterogeneity remains a possibility.

Turning to this clone: The antigen is not known.

Clones were sequenced by immunoSEQ multiplex PCR, and TCRdb holds only the in-frame ones, with some missing. The sample records about 52,000 clones, more than 80% being singletons. The receptor was derived from a male donor aged 60 or older with stage III squamous cell lung carcinoma. Sequenced here: peripheral blood, sampled before any cancer treatment.

As DNA, the CDR3 is TGTGCCAGCAGTGGGGGCTTTACGGGTAATCAGCCCCAGCATTTT. Amino acids: CASSGGFTGNQPQHF. The V gene is TRBV6-5, the J gene TRBJ1-5; D is perhaps TRBD1 (6 bases). This CDR3 comprises 15 residues. Trimming pared 5 bases from V and 4 bases from J, leaving 15 bases between. CDR1 and CDR2 (germline): MNHEY, SVGAGI.